The 15 T cell receptor beta chains presented below share a single source sample, sequenced in a study of PD-L1 blockade in urothelial cancer (dated by TCRdb to between 2016 and 2019). Libraries were made using the immunoSEQ multiplex PCR assay. Drawn from immuneACCESS, this table holds only the in-frame rearrangements with V and J called that TCRdb kept. Clones are partly lost; checked studies trace under half to an unresolved V gene and leave the rest unexplained. This sample is represented by about 88,000 clones; roughly 90% of them were singletons. The ten largest clones represent 7.5% to 10% of the sample. The specimen was PBMCs, collected around atezolizumab (anti-PD-L1) treatment. Source of these receptors: a man in his fifties or sixties with urothelial cancer.

The genes are TRBV7-2 and TRBJ2-2; tentative D call: TRBD2 (7 bases). Germline V gene data show CDR1 as SGHTA and CDR2 as FQGNSA. V was shortened by 6 bases and J by 4 bases, with 18 bases between the two germline ends. CDR3 size: 16 residues. Here the CDR3 DNA reads TGTGCCAGCAGTTCTTCCGGGGGGCCTGGCACCGGGGAGCTGTTTTTT. Protein: CASSSSGGPGTGELFF. The full variable domain, completed using reference TRBV7-2 and TRBJ2-2, is GAGVSQSPSNKVTEKGKDVELRCDPISGHTALYWYRQSLGQGLEFLIYFQGNSAPDKSGLPSDRFSAERTGGSVSTLTIQRTQQEDSAVYLCASSSSGGPGTGELFFGEGSRLTVL.

For the CDR3, the DNA is TGTGCCAGCAGCGTATCAGAAAGGACAGGACACTACGAGCAGTACTTC. Its protein is CASSVSERTGHYEQYF. The rearrangement links TRBV9 to TRBJ2-7, with TRBD1 identical over 7 bases. Germline V gives CDR1 SGDLS, CDR2 YYNGEE. The ends lost 1 base at V and 3 bases at J; junction bases unmatched: 10. This CDR3 has 16 amino acids. Together with reference TRBV9 and TRBJ2-7, the CDR3 gives the full variable domain: DSGVTQTPKHLITATGQRVTLRCSPRSGDLSVYWYQQSLDQGLQFLIQYYNGEERAKGNILERFSAQQFPDLHSELNLSSLELGDSALYFCASSVSERTGHYEQYFGPGTRLTVT.

Concerning this clone: The same CDR3 can be traced to other DNA sequences in this sample. The chain links TRBV18 to TRBJ2-3; D is undetermined. In germline, CDR1 is KGHSH, CDR2 LQKENI. The germline V and J ends were trimmed by 3 bases and 4 bases, with 5 bases remaining between them. The CDR3 has 12 amino acids. The chain's CDR3 is CASSPSADTQYF. As DNA, the CDR3 is TGTGCCAGCTCACCCTCCGCAGATACGCAGTATTTT.

The V and J genes are TRBV4-2 and TRBJ1-1; 10 bases map to TRBD1. CDR3 length equals 17 residues. With 3 bases clipped from V and 0 bases from J, the junction kept 7 bases outside the gene matches. Germline lookup yields CDR1 LGHNA and CDR2 YNFKEQ. CDR3: CASSQAGTGVMNTEAFF. CDR3 coding DNA: TGTGCCAGCAGCCAGGCCGGGACAGGGGTCATGAACACTGAAGCTTTCTTT.

The rearrangement uses TRBV7-7 and TRBJ1-5; tentatively, D is TRBD1 (6 bases). Germline loops: CDR1 SSHAT, CDR2 FNYEAQ (reference sequence). The CDR3 totals 14 residues. CDR3 DNA sequence: TGTGTGAGCATCCACCGGGACAACAATCAGCCCCAGCATTTT. It specifies CVSIHRDNNQPQHF.

The V gene is TRBV4-3, the J gene TRBJ2-2; no definite D call. The germline V and J ends were trimmed by 6 bases and 4 bases, with 12 bases remaining between them. The length of the CDR3 is 14 residues. Per the germline V gene, CDR1 is LGHNA and CDR2 is YSLEER. CDR3 region: CASSSDPGTGELFF. Here the CDR3 DNA reads TGCGCCAGCAGTTCAGACCCGGGCACCGGGGAGCTGTTTTTT.

The chain recombines TRBV7-2 with TRBJ2-5, with 7 bases lining up with TRBD1. Germline loops: CDR1 SGHTA, CDR2 FQGNSA. The V and J ends lost 5 bases and 3 bases, in that order; junction bases with no gene match: 12. The CDR3 totals 16 residues. The CDR3 region has the DNA TGTGCCAGCAGCCCCCGACAGGGTTCCCTTAAAGAGACCCAGTACTTC. Amino acids: CASSPRQGSLKETQYF. The whole variable domain, remainder taken from reference TRBV7-2 and TRBJ2-5, is GAGVSQSPSNKVTEKGKDVELRCDPISGHTALYWYRQSLGQGLEFLIYFQGNSAPDKSGLPSDRFSAERTGGSVSTLTIQRTQQEDSAVYLCASSPRQGSLKETQYFGPGTRLLVL.

The genes are TRBV27 and TRBJ1-1; no definite D call. Germline CDR1 reads MNHEY; CDR2 reads SMNVEV (reference sequence). This CDR3 comprises 14 residues. Trimming shortened V by 2 bases and J by 1 base, and 8 bases separated the two germline ends. DNA of the CDR3: TGTGCCAGCAGTTTAGCCCCGGGGAACACTGAAGCTTTCTTT. Translating it yields CASSLAPGNTEAFF.

This rearrangement joins TRBV4-2 to TRBJ1-2; 10 bases line up with TRBD1. J lost 8 bases, V lost 3 bases, and 12 bases had no gene match. The CDR3 extends over 16 amino acids. CDR1 is LGHNA, CDR2 YNFKEQ, per germline. The CDR3 loop reads CASSQDLPGTGEGYTF. The CDR3 bases are TGTGCCAGCAGCCAGGACCTACCCGGGACAGGGGAAGGCTACACCTTC.

This clone was counted between two and nine times. The chain joins TRBV7-9 to TRBJ2-7; the D gene is possibly TRBD1 (6 bases). The length of the CDR3 is 13 residues. From germline, CDR1 is SEHNR and CDR2 FQNEAQ (reference sequence). V gave up 5 bases and J gave up 0 bases, with 8 bases separating them. The CDR3: CASSMDSSYEQYF. The CDR3 DNA reads TGTGCCAGCAGCATGGACAGCTCCTACGAGCAGTACTTC.

The CDR3 spells CASSFGGNTEAFF. In nucleotides, the CDR3 is TGTGCCAGCAGCTTCGGGGGGAACACTGAAGCTTTCTTT. V and J are TRBV7-3 and TRBJ1-1; maybe TRBD1 (5 bases). This CDR3 contains 13 residues. Looked up from germline, CDR1 is SGHTA and CDR2 is FQGTGA. The V end was cut by 3 bases, the J end by 1 base, with 6 bases between.

The chain joins TRBV6-5 to TRBJ2-5, with 9 bases lining up with TRBD2. J lost 2 bases, V lost 2 bases, and 3 bases had no gene match. This CDR3 is 15 amino acids long. Looked up from germline, CDR1 is MNHEY and CDR2 is SVGAGI. In DNA, the CDR3 is TGTGCCAGCAGTTACGGGGCGGGAGGGCAAGAGACCCAGTACTTC. It is translated as CASSYGAGGQETQYF.

CDR3 sequence reads: CASSTGQDVSGYTF. CDR3 bases: TGTGCCAGCAGCACAGGACAGGATGTTTCGGGCTACACCTTC. V is TRBV7-2 and J is TRBJ1-2; TRBD1 matches at 7 bases. Germline assignment: CDR1 SGHTA and CDR2 FQGNSA. The CDR3 covers 14 residues. The V gene end was trimmed by 5 bases and the J gene end by 8 bases; junction bases not matched to a gene: 11. Looking up the rest from reference TRBV7-2 and TRBJ1-2 gives the full variable domain: GAGVSQSPSNKVTEKGKDVELRCDPISGHTALYWYRQSLGQGLEFLIYFQGNSAPDKSGLPSDRFSAERTGGSVSTLTIQRTQQEDSAVYLCASSTGQDVSGYTFGSGTRLTVV.

The rearrangement joins TRBV5-3 to TRBJ2-7, with 9 bases lining up with TRBD2. TRBV5-3 is noted as an ORF with a role that remains uncertain. The ends lost 0 bases at V and 6 bases at J; junction bases unmatched: 7. The CDR3 has 15 amino acids. CDR3 sequence reads: CARSLVASGDGEQYF. CDR3 coding DNA: TGTGCCAGAAGCTTGGTAGCTAGCGGGGACGGCGAGCAGTACTTC.

V gene TRBV5-1 combines with J gene TRBJ2-1; 8 nucleotides agree with TRBD2. Unmatched junction bases numbered 8, after V lost 0 bases and J lost 9 bases. CDR3 length: 15 residues. Germline lookup yields CDR1 SGHRS and CDR2 YFSETQ. The CDR3 loop is CASSLVPGGGGEQFF. The CDR3 coding sequence is TGCGCCAGCAGCTTGGTTCCGGGGGGGGGTGGTGAGCAGTTCTTC.